This TCR beta chain was observed in a study of T cells after yellow fever vaccination. Study-wide findings and caveats: Clonotype sharing between CD4 and CD8 compartments was small. Post-booster repertoires again held most primary-vaccination clones (about 95% CD4, 85% to 90% CD8).

TCRdb reanalysed the 5' RACE reads using MiXCR and keeps one entry per CDR3 protein. The sample consists of 310,000 or so distinct CDR3 sequences, around 6.8% of them appearing once. Details on this clonotype: Its antigen is still unknown.

The CDR3 sequence is 13 residues long. The ends were cut back, 4 bases at V and 1 base at J, with 10 bases in the middle. CDR1 is SQVTM, CDR2 ANQGSEA, per germline. The chain uses TRBV29-1 and TRBJ1-2; D may be TRBD1 (5 bases). The specimen was PBMCs, collected more than 40 days after the first yellow fever vaccination. This receptor was obtained from a man aged 18 to 29 who received the YFV17D yellow fever vaccine. The CDR3 here is CSVGDLFNYGYTF. The CDR3 bases are TGCAGCGTTGGGGACCTCTTTAACTATGGCTACACCTTC.